This entry lists 18 T cell receptor beta chains sequenced from one sample in a study of cytomegalovirus exposure and HLA in healthy donors. PCR employed 60 Vbeta and 13 Jbeta primers. The table came from immunoSEQ multiplex PCR; TCRdb's copy has only in-frame clones and leaves some out. The data show fewer than 200,000 clones, 87% seen once. Sequences were obtained from PBMCs. Every receptor here comes from a woman younger than 45 in good health and CMV-seronegative.

This rearrangement joins TRBV10-3 to TRBJ2-5; D unresolved. The J call may be incorrect, as the DNA end agrees better with TRBJ2-7. This CDR3 contains 14 residues. The germline V gene has CDR1 ENHRY and CDR2 SYGVKD. The CDR3 DNA sequence: TGTGCCATCAGTGAGTCGAATGCCCGCTACGAGCAGTACTTC. Encoded protein: CAISESNARYEQYF.

The V and J genes are TRBV7-3 and TRBJ2-2, with D unresolved. CDR3 length: 14 amino acids. Germline CDR1 and CDR2: SGHTA and FQGTGA. V was pared by 7 bases and J by 0 bases, with 9 bases between. CDR3 in DNA: TGTGCCAGCACCGGCAGGCCGAACACCGGGGAGCTGTTTTTT. Encoded protein: CASTGRPNTGELFF.

The chain has TRBV5-4 and TRBJ1-3; tentative D call: TRBD1 (6 bases). Between the trimmed V and J ends, which lost 4 bases and 2 bases, there was a span of 10 bases. This CDR3 has 14 amino acids. Germline V CDR1 and CDR2: SGHNT, YYREEE (reference sequence). The DNA for the CDR3 is TGTGCCAGCAGCCCCAGGGGTCCTGGAAACACCATATATTTT. Its protein is CASSPRGPGNTIYF.

The chain couples TRBV6-5 to TRBJ2-1, with a possible D match to TRBD2 (6 bases). Germline values: CDR1 MNHEY, CDR2 SVGAGI. This CDR3 comprises 12 residues. V lost 2 bases and J 9 bases, leaving 8 bases between the germline ends. CDR3 bases: TGTGCCAGCAGTTACCGGGGAGGTGAGCAGTTCTTC. This gives the protein CASSYRGGEQFF.

The chain joins TRBV18 to TRBJ2-5; 7 positions agree with TRBD1. The CDR3 sequence is 14 residues long. V gave up 4 bases and J gave up 0 bases; unmatched junction bases: 2. Germline V gives CDR1 KGHSH, CDR2 LQKENI. The CDR3 here is CASSQGQNQETQYF. In DNA, the CDR3 is TGTGCCAGCTCACAGGGACAGAACCAAGAGACCCAGTACTTC.

This clone showed up just once. This chain links TRBV9 with TRBJ2-5; possible D gene TRBD1, 6 bases. The J call may not be correct, given that the DNA end is closer to TRBJ2-7. The CDR3 runs to 15 residues. CDR1 is SGDLS, CDR2 YYNGEE, per germline. The CDR3 DNA follows: TGTGCCAGCAGCGTAAGTGGGCAGGGGACCTACGAGCAGTACTTC. Amino acid sequence: CASSVSGQGTYEQYF.

The V call is TRBV6-5, the J call TRBJ2-5, with 9 bases lining up with TRBD2. The CDR3 length is 14 residues. V lost 7 bases, J lost 5 bases, and 8 bases stayed unmatched. The germline gives CDR1 MNHEY, CDR2 SVGAGI. CDR3: CASTRDAGGETQYF. DNA for the CDR3: TGTGCCAGCACCAGAGATGCGGGAGGGGAGACCCAGTACTTC.

In this sample, this clone turned up once. Other DNA sequences in this specimen translate into the identical CDR3. This sequence joins TRBV5-1 and TRBJ1-2, with D perhaps matching TRBD1 (6 bases). The V end lost 4 bases, the J end lost 2 bases, and 9 bases lay between the germline ends. The CDR3 loop spans 13 amino acids. The germline CDR1 and CDR2 sequences are SGHRS and YFSETQ. CDR3 amino acids: CASSPGQNYGYTF. The CDR3 nucleotides read TGCGCCAGCAGCCCCGGACAGAACTATGGCTACACCTTC.

The chain employs TRBV2 and TRBJ1-2; perhaps TRBD1 as D (6 bases). V lost 1 base, J lost 8 bases, and 17 bases lay in between. Per the germline V gene, CDR1 is SNHLY and CDR2 is FYNNEI. CDR3 length: 15 residues. The CDR3 DNA reads TGTGCCAGCAGTGAAGTGTCGGGGGGCGCGAGCGGCTACACCTTC. It codes for CASSEVSGGASGYTF.

J is TRBJ2-5 and V is TRBV15; D unclear. The J call may be in error: the DNA end matches TRBJ2-7 better. Germline V gene data show CDR1 as LNHNV and CDR2 as YYDKDF (reference sequence). This CDR3 is 12 amino acids long. The CDR3 bases are TGTGCCACCAGCAGAGATTCATACGAGCAGTACTTC. Amino acids: CATSRDSYEQYF.

The chain has TRBV19 and TRBJ2-4; D perhaps matches TRBD2 (5 bases). The germline CDR1 and CDR2 sequences are LNHDA and SQIVND (reference sequence). V lost 3 bases, J lost 6 bases, and 6 bases lay in between. This CDR3 has 12 amino acids. The CDR3 DNA is TGTGCCAGTAGTATTCGGGGAAACATTCAGTACTTC. Its protein is CASSIRGNIQYF.

The rearrangement joins TRBV5-1 to TRBJ1-2, with D maybe TRBD1 (6 bases). Trimming took off 0 bases at V and 4 bases at J, with 13 bases between the two ends. Germline V gene lookup returns CDR1 SGHRS and CDR2 YFSETQ. The CDR3 is 15 residues long. CDR3 DNA: TGCGCCAGCAGCTTGGGGGGGCCGGCGGGCTATGGCTACACCTTC. It codes for CASSLGGPAGYGYTF.

The rearrangement joins TRBV25-1 to TRBJ2-2, with 7 bases identical to TRBD2. Germline CDR1 and CDR2: MGHDK and SYGVNS. V was pared by 6 bases and J by 4 bases, with 11 bases of the junction left unmatched. The CDR3 spans 16 residues. In DNA form, the CDR3 reads TGTGCCAGCAGGGTCTCTAGCGGCCCGAGCACCGGGGAGCTGTTTTTT. Translated: CASRVSSGPSTGELFF.

This clone was found a few times. The chain recombines TRBV6-1 with TRBJ1-4; D uncertain. Germline V gene sequence: CDR1 MNHNS, CDR2 SASEGT. Trimming stripped 4 bases from V and 7 bases from J, with 10 bases between. The CDR3 loop spans 13 amino acids. CDR3 coding DNA: TGTGCCAGCAGTGCTACTGTTGGTGAAAAACTGTTTTTT. Protein product: CASSATVGEKLFF.

The CDR3 DNA sequence: TGCGCCAGCAGCTTGGGGCCTTCTGGGGCCAACGTCCTGACTTTC. As protein: CASSLGPSGANVLTF. The chain couples TRBV5-1 to TRBJ2-6, with D unclear. CDR3 length equals 15 residues. V was clipped by 0 bases and J by 1 base, with 5 bases between them. The germline V gene encodes CDR1 SGHRS and CDR2 YFSETQ.

This rearrangement joins TRBV7-2 to TRBJ2-7, with TRBD2 as a possible D gene (5 bases). Germline loops: CDR1 SGHTA, CDR2 FQGNSA. V lost 5 bases and J lost 1, with 12 bases in between. The CDR3 loop spans 14 amino acids. In DNA form, the CDR3 reads TGTGCCAGCAGCCGAGCGGCGGTTTCCTACGAGCAGTACTTC. Protein sequence: CASSRAAVSYEQYF. The entire variable domain, with the rest obtained from reference TRBV7-2 and TRBJ2-7, is as follows: GAGVSQSPSNKVTEKGKDVELRCDPISGHTALYWYRQSLGQGLEFLIYFQGNSAPDKSGLPSDRFSAERTGGSVSTLTIQRTQQEDSAVYLCASSRAAVSYEQYFGPGTRLTVT.

The chain employs TRBV19 and TRBJ1-4; D unresolved. The CDR3 contains 14 residues. CDR1 and CDR2 from the germline V gene are LNHDA and SQIVND (reference sequence). The V end was cut by 5 bases, the J end by 6 bases, with 13 bases between. CDR3 residues: CASSSGRADEKLFF. The CDR3, as DNA: TGTGCCAGTAGTTCCGGGAGGGCGGATGAAAAACTGTTTTTT.

This CDR3 is CATSSEAGQETQYF. The CDR3 DNA sequence: TGTGCCACCAGTAGTGAGGCGGGCCAAGAGACCCAGTACTTC. The chain couples TRBV15 to TRBJ2-5; tentative D call: TRBD2 (5 bases). V lost 6 bases and J 1 base, leaving 12 bases between the germline ends. The CDR3 loop spans 14 amino acids. Germline V CDR1 and CDR2: LNHNV, YYDKDF (reference sequence).